There are many counts of the clone carrying this T cell receptor (beta chain). Antigen specificity is unknown. The record originates from a study of regulatory T cells in long-lasting Graves disease. Study-wide findings and caveats: It was in persistent disease that TRBV28, TRBJ1-2 and TRBJ2-5 were favored.

The CDR3 totals 14 residues. V gave up 4 bases and J gave up 5 bases, with 15 bases separating them. Germline CDR1 and CDR2: SGHNT and YYREEE (reference sequence). As to time point: newly diagnosed GD, antithyroid drugs for less than 3 months. Scientists built the TCR library using RNA that was extracted from PBMCs. Guidelines of the American Thyroid Association were used to diagnose Graves' disease. In building TCR beta libraries, iRepertoire HTBI primers were used together with Arm-PCR of CDR3 regions. TCRdb re-analysed the multiplex PCR reads in MiXCR, keeping a single row per CDR3 protein. The sample consists of around 250,000 distinct CDR3 sequences, approximately 20% of them appearing once. The same data also contributed to another study, on T cells in Graves' hyperthyroidism and ophthalmopathy. As that report states: Blood also carried most thyroid clonotypes expanded above 0.001.

This sequence was found in a woman aged 25-40 years with Graves disease. This material consisted of peripheral blood mononuclear cells (PBMCs), taken at new diagnosis, from a patient treated with antithyroid drugs. The J gene is TRBJ2-5, the V gene TRBV5-4; a weak D match, TRBD2 (5 bases). The CDR3 sequence is CASSEGQMIETQYF. CDR3 sequence (DNA): TGTGCCAGCAGCGAGGGCCAGATGATCGAGACCCAGTACTTC.